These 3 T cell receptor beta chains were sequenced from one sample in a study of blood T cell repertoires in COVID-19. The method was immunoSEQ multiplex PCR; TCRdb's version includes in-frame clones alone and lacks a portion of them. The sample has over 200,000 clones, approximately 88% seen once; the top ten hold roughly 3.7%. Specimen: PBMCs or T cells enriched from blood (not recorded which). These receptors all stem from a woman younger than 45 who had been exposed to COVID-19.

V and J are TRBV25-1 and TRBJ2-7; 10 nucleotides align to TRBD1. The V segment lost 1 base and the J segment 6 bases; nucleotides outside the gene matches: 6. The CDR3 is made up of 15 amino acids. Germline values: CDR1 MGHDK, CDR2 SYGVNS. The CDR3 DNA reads TGTGCCAGCAGTGAATGGGACAGGGGATCCGGCGAGCAGTACTTC. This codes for CASSEWDRGSGEQYF.

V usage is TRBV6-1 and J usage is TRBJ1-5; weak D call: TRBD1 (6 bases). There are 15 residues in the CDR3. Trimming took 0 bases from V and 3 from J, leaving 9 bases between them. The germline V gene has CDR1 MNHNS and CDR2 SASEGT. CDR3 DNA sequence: TGTGCCAGCAGTGAAGCGGGGGCCCACAATCAGCCCCAGCATTTT. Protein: CASSEAGAHNQPQHF.

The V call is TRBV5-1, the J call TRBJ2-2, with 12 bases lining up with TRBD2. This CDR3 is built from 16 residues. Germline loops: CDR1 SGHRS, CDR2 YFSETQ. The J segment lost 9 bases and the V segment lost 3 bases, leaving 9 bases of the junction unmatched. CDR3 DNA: TGCGCCAGCAGCTCGTCGACTAGCGGGAGTGGACGGGAGCTGTTTTTT. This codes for CASSSSTSGSGRELFF. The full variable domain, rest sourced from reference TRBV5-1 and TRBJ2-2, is KAGVTQTPRYLIKTRGQQVTLSCSPISGHRSVSWYQQTPGQGLQFLFEYFSETQRNKGNFPGRFSGRQFSNSRSEMNVSTLELGDSALYLCASSSSTSGSGRELFFGEGSRLTVL.